This T cell receptor (beta chain) was retrieved from a study of cytomegalovirus exposure and HLA in healthy donors. Study-wide context: An analysis done earlier identified about 100 million unique TCR beta sequences from approximately 180 million T cells. Early released data comprised 80 million or so unique TCRs from HLA-typed donors. Study-level results: Trimming of TCR beta V- and J-genes showed a link, identified in a later analysis, to a missense DCLRE1C variant.

Use of 60 Vbeta and 13 Jbeta primers characterized the PCR. Profiling relied on immunoSEQ multiplex PCR, and the TCRdb table lists in-frame clones only, not all of them. The profile covers under 150,000 clones, with 65% to 90% appearing a single time and 1% to 1.5% taken by the ten largest. This clone was detected only once. The antigen remains undetermined. The sequencing input was PBMCs. This clonotype originated in a girl aged 2 to 10 in good health and CMV-seronegative.

The CDR3 is CASSNRDSYSNQPQHF. CDR3 coding DNA: TGTGCCAGCAGTAATCGGGACAGCTATAGCAATCAGCCCCAGCATTTT. The V gene is TRBV2, the J gene TRBJ1-5; 7 nucleotides match TRBD1. In germline, CDR1 is SNHLY, CDR2 FYNNEI. Unmatched junction bases numbered 7, after V lost 5 bases and J lost 0 bases. The CDR3 consists of 16 residues.